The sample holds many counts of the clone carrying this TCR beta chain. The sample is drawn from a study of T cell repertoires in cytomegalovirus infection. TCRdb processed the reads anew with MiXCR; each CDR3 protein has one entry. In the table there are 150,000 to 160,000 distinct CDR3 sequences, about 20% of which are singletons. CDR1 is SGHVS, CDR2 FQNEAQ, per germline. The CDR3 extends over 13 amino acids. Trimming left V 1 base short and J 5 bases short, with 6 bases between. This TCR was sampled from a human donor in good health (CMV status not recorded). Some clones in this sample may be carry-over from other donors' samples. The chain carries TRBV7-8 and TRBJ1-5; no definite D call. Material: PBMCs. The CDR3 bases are TGTGCCAGCAGCTTAGGGGTGGATCAGCCCCAGCATTTT. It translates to CASSLGVDQPQHF.